The clone carrying this T cell receptor (beta chain) was recorded a few times. As yet, its antigen is unknown. The data were taken from a study of blood T cells in healthy people across ages. A second roughly 7 to 11 cycle PCR used barcoded and J-beta primers. TCRdb re-derived calls from the 5' RACE reads in MiXCR, one entry per CDR3 protein. The sample yields around 1,000,000 distinct CDR3 sequences, around 27% seen once. Germline CDR1 is SQVTM and CDR2 is ANQGSEA. The CDR3 totals 12 residues. Trimming left V 4 bases short and J 4 bases short, with 10 bases between. General study points: PBMCs left unsorted prevented a conclusive naive versus antigen-experienced comparison.

These same data were also listed under a study on T cells of mothers and their children.

This clonotype originated in a girl aged 2 to 9 in good health. Specimen: blood. The chain carries TRBV29-1 and TRBJ1-2, with D maybe TRBD1 (6 bases). Here the CDR3 reads CSVVGGFYGYTF. The CDR3 DNA follows: TGCAGCGTTGTAGGGGGGTTCTATGGCTACACCTTC.